These 10 T cell receptor beta chains came from one sample sequenced in a study of ipilimumab plus nivolumab after autologous stem cell transplantation. Sequencing was performed with immunoSEQ multiplex PCR; in TCRdb, only in-frame clones are kept and a portion is missing. Of about 47,000 clones in the sample, roughly 84% were seen once. The sequencing here drew on PBMCs, taken in a trial of ipilimumab plus nivolumab as post-transplant consolidation. The receptors were sampled from a male donor with multiple myeloma.

The chain couples TRBV10-3 to TRBJ1-1; 9 bases align to TRBD1. The CDR3 has 16 residues. Per the germline V gene, CDR1 is ENHRY and CDR2 is SYGVKD. Losses at the gene ends were 4 bases for V and 0 bases for J; bases not matched to a gene: 6. This chain's CDR3 is CAISGGTGNMNTEAFF. CDR3 in DNA: TGTGCCATCAGTGGCGGGACAGGGAACATGAACACTGAAGCTTTCTTT.

This chain links TRBV4-3 with TRBJ2-3; perhaps TRBD2 as D (6 bases). Per germline, CDR1 LGHNA and CDR2 YSLEER. Trimming stripped 2 bases from V and 2 bases from J, with 17 bases between. CDR3 size: 17 residues. The CDR3 DNA reads TGCGCCAGCAGCCAACGTTTCCGGGGCGGGGTCACAGATACGCAGTATTTT. This translates into CASSQRFRGGVTDTQYF.

This chain links TRBV2 with TRBJ1-1; D is unclear. Looked up from germline, CDR1 is SNHLY and CDR2 is FYNNEI. V was cut by 7 bases and J by 1 base, with 13 bases left in between. The CDR3 has 14 amino acids. Written as DNA, the CDR3 is TGTGCCAGCATAAGGGCCAAGCAGAACACTGAAGCTTTCTTT. Translating it yields CASIRAKQNTEAFF.

The chain joins TRBV4-2 to TRBJ2-5, with 7 bases identical to TRBD2. Germline V lookup: CDR1 LGHNA, CDR2 YNFKEQ. The ends lost 0 bases at V and 4 bases at J; junction bases unmatched: 11. CDR3 length equals 17 residues. The CDR3 region has the DNA TGTGCCAGCAGCCAAGATGATGGGGAGGGCAGAATAGAGACCCAGTACTTC. Its protein is CASSQDDGEGRIETQYF.

This clone was recorded a few times. The chain carries TRBV9 and TRBJ1-1; D uncertain. Per germline, CDR1 SGDLS and CDR2 YYNGEE. Trimming took 0 bases from V and 1 from J, leaving 10 bases between them. The CDR3 spans 15 residues. Here the CDR3 DNA reads TGTGCCAGCAGCGTAGCTTTAGGTGAGAACACTGAAGCTTTCTTT. It encodes CASSVALGENTEAFF.

V is TRBV12-5 and J is TRBJ1-2; D may be TRBD1 (6 bases). The CDR3 is 16 residues long. Germline V gives CDR1 LGHNT, CDR2 FRNRAP. Trimming took off 0 bases at V and 4 bases at J, with 15 bases between the two ends. The CDR3 spells CASGLVPGHEVYGYTF. CDR3 sequence (DNA): TGTGCTAGTGGTTTGGTGCCGGGACACGAAGTCTATGGCTACACCTTC.

As concerns this clone: Other DNA sequences from this sample encode an identical CDR3 as well. J is TRBJ2-3 and V is TRBV5-1, with D unclear. Deletions cut 0 bases from V and 2 bases from J, with 7 bases between. The length of the CDR3 is 14 residues. Germline-derived CDR1 and CDR2 are SGHRS and YFSETQ. The CDR3 protein is CASSLGAFTDTQYF. DNA for the CDR3: TGCGCCAGCAGCTTGGGCGCCTTCACAGATACGCAGTATTTT.

The J gene is TRBJ1-2, the V gene TRBV19, with D perhaps TRBD1 (5 bases). The germline V and J ends were trimmed by 5 bases and 4 bases, with 20 bases remaining between them. CDR1 and CDR2 (germline): LNHDA, SQIVND (reference sequence). The CDR3 sequence is 16 residues long. DNA of the CDR3: TGTGCCAGTAGTGCGCTGAAAGGCGCGCAGGGCTATGGCTACACCTTC. Translation gives CASSALKGAQGYGYTF.

The J gene is TRBJ1-5, the V gene TRBV6-1; the D gene is possibly TRBD1 (5 bases). V was cut by 3 bases and J by 0 bases, with 9 bases left in between. Looked up from germline, CDR1 is MNHNS and CDR2 is SASEGT. The CDR3 covers 15 residues. CDR3: CASSEGQTSNQPQHF. In DNA form, the CDR3 reads TGTGCCAGCAGTGAGGGGCAGACTAGCAATCAGCCCCAGCATTTT.

V usage is TRBV29-1 and J usage is TRBJ2-7; D may be TRBD2 (6 bases). Trimming took off 7 bases at V and 7 bases at J, with 20 bases between the two ends. This CDR3 has 13 residues. The germline V gene has CDR1 SQVTM and CDR2 ANQGSEA. DNA for the CDR3: TGCAGCGCGCGGGACCCATTGATTGGGGAGCAGTACTTC. Its translation: CSARDPLIGEQYF.